This entry lists 30 T cell receptor beta chains sequenced from one sample in a study of OX40 agonist ivuxolimab in advanced cancers. Only in-frame clones appear in the TCRdb table, and some are missing; sequencing was by immunoSEQ multiplex PCR. Altogether 87,000 or so clones are present, about 83% being singletons, with the ten largest covering around 1.5%. The source was CD4+ or CD8+ T cells sorted from blood, collected in a trial of the OX40 agonist ivuxolimab. These receptors were collected from an adult with an advanced solid tumor such as melanoma, head and neck, liver or kidney cancer.

The V call is TRBV29-1, the J call TRBJ1-5; 11 bases line up with TRBD1. The germline gives CDR1 SQVTM, CDR2 ANQGSEA. The CDR3 has 13 residues. V shed 4 bases, J shed 7 bases, and the junction held 3 bases outside the gene matches. The DNA of the CDR3 is TGCAGCGTTGGGGACAGGGGGGGGCAGCCCCAGCATTTT. The encoded protein is CSVGDRGGQPQHF.

The V call is TRBV7-9, the J call TRBJ2-7; unclear D gene. The CDR3 has 12 residues. The germline V gene encodes CDR1 SEHNR and CDR2 FQNEAQ (reference sequence). V lost 6 bases and J lost 4, with 10 bases in between. The CDR3 region is CASSVIPYEQYF. The CDR3, as DNA: TGTGCCAGCAGTGTCATTCCATACGAGCAGTACTTC.

The chain links TRBV7-2 to TRBJ2-1; TRBD2 aligns across 9 bases. CDR1 and CDR2 from the germline V gene are SGHTA and FQGNSA. After removal of 1 base from V and 5 bases from J, the junction contained 6 bases not matched to a gene. This CDR3 is 16 amino acids long. The CDR3 protein is CASSLGGAGGDNEQFF. The CDR3 region has the DNA TGTGCCAGCAGCTTAGGTGGTGCGGGAGGGGACAATGAGCAGTTCTTC.

The rearrangement joins TRBV27 to TRBJ2-1, with D possibly being TRBD1 (6 bases). Germline V lookup: CDR1 MNHEY, CDR2 SMNVEV (reference sequence). Trimming cost V 6 bases and J 0 bases, with 12 bases left between them. The CDR3 covers 15 residues. The CDR3 loop reads CASSPDRSSYNEQFF. The CDR3 DNA sequence: TGTGCCAGCAGCCCCGACAGGAGCTCCTACAATGAGCAGTTCTTC.

This sequence joins TRBV9 and TRBJ2-7, with D perhaps matching TRBD1 or TRBD2 (7 bases each). CDR3 length: 15 residues. V lost 3 bases to trimming and J lost 2 bases, with 15 bases between them. Germline V CDR1 and CDR2: SGDLS, YYNGEE. The DNA of the CDR3 is TGTGCCAGCAGCGAGGGGGGGACAGCAACCTACGAGCAGTACTTC. Its protein product is CASSEGGTATYEQYF.

This clone has a single count. This chain uses TRBV6-1 with TRBJ2-7; 8 bases line up with TRBD2. Germline loops: CDR1 MNHNS, CDR2 SASEGT. This CDR3 has 13 amino acids. V lost 6 bases and J lost 3; bases outside the gene matches: 4. The CDR3 loop reads CASRSGGSYEQYF. CDR3 nucleotide sequence: TGTGCCAGCAGGTCGGGGGGGAGCTACGAGCAGTACTTC.

A remark on this clone: A much larger clone differs from this one at a single base, so this may be a read error. In the same sample, other DNA sequences code for this CDR3. J is TRBJ2-1 and V is TRBV5-1; D ambiguous. The germline V gene encodes CDR1 SGHRS and CDR2 YFSETQ. The CDR3 length is 11 residues. Deletions cut 2 bases from V and 4 bases from J, with 1 base between. CDR3 region: CASSFYNEQFF. The CDR3 nucleotides are TGCGCCAGCAGCTTTTACAATGAGCAGTTCTTC.

This sequence joins TRBV6-6 and TRBJ1-2; 7 nucleotides match TRBD1. The CDR3 extends over 12 amino acids. V lost 7 bases to trimming and J lost 4 bases; unmatched junction nucleotides: 3. Germline-derived CDR1 and CDR2 are MNHNY and SVGAGI (reference sequence). CDR3 protein: CASKGQFYGYTF. As DNA, the CDR3 is TGTGCCAGCAAGGGACAGTTCTATGGCTACACCTTC.

This chain connects TRBV29-1 to TRBJ2-3, with a weak D call TRBD2 (6 bases). The CDR3 runs to 14 residues. With 6 bases removed from V and 0 bases from J, the gap between germline ends came to 13 bases. Germline V lookup: CDR1 SQVTM, CDR2 ANQGSEA. CDR3 in amino acids: CSVAPAGSTDTQYF. The CDR3 DNA follows: TGCAGCGTCGCCCCGGCGGGGAGCACAGATACGCAGTATTTT.

This rearrangement joins TRBV5-6 to TRBJ1-3; D is unclear. V was cut by 2 bases and J by 4 bases, with 10 bases left in between. CDR1 is SGHDT, CDR2 YYEEEE, per germline. The CDR3 has 14 amino acids. In nucleotides, the CDR3 is TGTGCCAGCAGCTTCAACAGAGGAGGAAACACCATATATTTT. It specifies CASSFNRGGNTIYF.

This rearrangement joins TRBV5-5 to TRBJ2-1; TRBD1 is a possible D gene (6 bases). Germline-derived CDR1 and CDR2 are SGHKS and YYEKEE (reference sequence). CDR3 size: 13 residues. The V gene lost 4 bases and the J gene lost 5 bases, with 10 bases spanning the gap. CDR3 nucleotides: TGTGCCAGCAGCCTGGACAGTCACAATGAGCAGTTCTTC. It encodes CASSLDSHNEQFF.

This chain links TRBV6-6 with TRBJ1-2; 8 bases match TRBD1. The germline gives CDR1 MNHNY, CDR2 SVGAGI (reference sequence). The CDR3 length is 14 residues. Losses at the gene ends were 2 bases for V and 7 bases for J; bases not matched to a gene: 6. DNA of the CDR3: TGTGCCAGCAGTTACGACAGGGGAAGATCTGGCTACACCTTC. As protein: CASSYDRGRSGYTF.

This clone appeared a single time. The chain combines TRBV4-1 with TRBJ1-1, with TRBD1 matching 8 bases. CDR3 length equals 15 residues. The V gene's germline CDR1 is MGHRA and CDR2 YSYEKL. V dropped 1 base and J dropped 11; count of bases not matched to a gene: 12. This CDR3 reads CASSQVIMAGGRAFF. CDR3 coding DNA: TGCGCCAGCAGCCAAGTTATTATGGCAGGGGGCAGGGCTTTCTTT.

This chain's CDR3 is CASSVDPGKNIQYF. The CDR3 DNA is TGTGCCAGCAGCGTAGACCCCGGCAAAAACATTCAGTACTTC. The chain employs TRBV9 and TRBJ2-4; D is undetermined. Trimming cost V 0 bases and J 3 bases, with 7 bases left between them. CDR1 is SGDLS, CDR2 YYNGEE, per germline. CDR3 length equals 14 residues.

This rearrangement joins TRBV9 to TRBJ2-3, with 9 bases that match TRBD2. V shed 0 bases and J 1 base; nucleotides not matched to a gene: 6. Germline values: CDR1 SGDLS, CDR2 YYNGEE. This CDR3 is 17 amino acids long. CDR3 sequence: CASSVDSSGSRTDTQYF. DNA of the CDR3: TGTGCCAGCAGCGTAGATAGTAGCGGGAGCCGCACAGATACGCAGTATTTT.

This chain connects TRBV9 to TRBJ2-7; D is undetermined. Germline lookup yields CDR1 SGDLS and CDR2 YYNGEE. This CDR3 is built from 14 residues. V was pared by 0 bases and J by 3 bases, with 10 bases between. The CDR3 coding sequence is TGTGCCAGCAGCGTAGATGGCAGAAACTACGAGCAGTACTTC. It translates to CASSVDGRNYEQYF.

In nucleotides, the CDR3 is TGTGCCAGCAGTCCCCTTTTAGCGGGAGCCTACGAGCAGTACTTC. This sequence encodes CASSPLLAGAYEQYF. This rearrangement joins TRBV6-5 to TRBJ2-7; TRBD2 matches at 9 bases. Germline trimming cut 5 bases from V and 2 bases from J; bases unmatched to any gene: 7. Germline V gene lookup returns CDR1 MNHEY and CDR2 SVGAGI. The CDR3 length is 15 residues.

V is TRBV29-1 and J is TRBJ1-2, with a weak D call TRBD1 (5 bases). Trimming shortened V by 7 bases and J by 4 bases, and 13 bases separated the two germline ends. The CDR3 loop spans 12 amino acids. The V gene's germline CDR1 is SQVTM and CDR2 ANQGSEA. CDR3 sequence (DNA): TGCAGCGCTAGAGAGGGACTCTATGGCTACACCTTC. Translated, it gives CSAREGLYGYTF.

The rearrangement links TRBV18 to TRBJ2-7; D might be TRBD1 (5 bases). The germline V and J ends were trimmed by 2 bases and 4 bases, with 12 bases remaining between them. The CDR3 loop spans 14 amino acids. Germline CDR1 reads KGHSH; CDR2 reads LQKENI. CDR3 loop: CASSPGSGSYEQYF. The CDR3 DNA is TGTGCCAGCTCACCAGGTTCAGGGTCGTACGAGCAGTACTTC.

V is TRBV25-1 and J is TRBJ2-3; 11 bases map to TRBD2. The junction had 10 bases not matched to a gene; V was cut back by 7 bases and J by 4 bases. From germline, CDR1 is MGHDK and CDR2 SYGVNS. CDR3 length: 16 amino acids. The CDR3 here is CASTPRVAGGPDTQYF. CDR3 nucleotides: TGTGCCAGCACCCCTCGGGTAGCGGGGGGGCCAGATACGCAGTATTTT.

J is TRBJ2-1 and V is TRBV5-4; 8 bases line up with TRBD2. V shed 1 base and J 2 bases; nucleotides not matched to a gene: 2. The CDR3 consists of 15 residues. CDR1 SGHNT and CDR2 YYREEE come from the germline V gene (reference sequence). The CDR3 here is CASSLTGGAYNEQFF. DNA for the CDR3: TGTGCCAGCAGCTTGACCGGGGGGGCCTACAATGAGCAGTTCTTC.

This chain links TRBV5-1 with TRBJ1-2; D might be TRBD1 (6 bases). The CDR3 is made up of 12 amino acids. CDR1 SGHRS and CDR2 YFSETQ come from the germline V gene. V lost 4 bases and J lost 6, with 10 bases in between. The CDR3 protein is CASSDTGNGYTF. The CDR3, as DNA: TGCGCCAGCAGCGACACAGGGAATGGCTACACCTTC.

This chain connects TRBV5-4 to TRBJ2-5; 13 nucleotides align to TRBD2. Germline CDR1 is SGHNT and CDR2 is YYREEE (reference sequence). CDR3 length equals 15 residues. Unmatched junction bases numbered 3, after V lost 3 bases and J lost 4 bases. This CDR3 is CASSSRTSGGETQYF. In DNA, the CDR3 is TGTGCCAGCAGCTCTCGGACTAGCGGGGGAGAGACCCAGTACTTC.

The genes are TRBV30 and TRBJ1-1, with D hard to call. Germline V gene data show CDR1 as GTSNPN and CDR2 as SVGIG (reference sequence). The V and J ends lost 0 bases and 0 bases respectively, with 11 bases between them. The CDR3 covers 15 residues. The CDR3 nucleotides are TGTGCCTGGAGTGTACTCCGACACATGAACACTGAAGCTTTCTTT. Translated: CAWSVLRHMNTEAFF.

This chain joins TRBV11-3 and TRBJ2-5; 9 bases are shared with TRBD1. Trimming removed 5 bases from V and 4 bases from J; junction bases left unmatched: 8. CDR1 SGHNT and CDR2 YENEEA come from the germline V gene. The CDR3 runs to 15 residues. The DNA of the CDR3 is TGTGCCAGCAGCCCTACCGGGACAGGGCCAGAGACCCAGTACTTC. It specifies CASSPTGTGPETQYF.

The chain has TRBV7-2 and TRBJ2-7; 14 nucleotides match TRBD2. Germline CDR1 is SGHTA and CDR2 is FQGNSA. There are 18 residues in the CDR3. V gave up 7 bases and J gave up 3 bases; unmatched junction bases: 14. In nucleotides, the CDR3 is TGTGCCAGCACCCTGGCACTCCCCGGGACTAGCGGGGGCTACGAGCAGTACTTC. This sequence encodes CASTLALPGTSGGYEQYF.

The chain carries TRBV15 and TRBJ1-2, with 8 bases aligning to TRBD1. The CDR3 runs to 13 residues. J gave up 4 bases and V 4 bases, and 2 bases lay outside the gene matches. Germline CDR1 is LNHNV and CDR2 is YYDKDF (reference sequence). Written as DNA, the CDR3 is TGTGCCACCAGCATCGACAGGGGCTATGGCTACACCTTC. Translation gives CATSIDRGYGYTF.

The chain joins TRBV6-5 to TRBJ2-7; D remains unclear. The CDR3 is 14 amino acids. Per the germline V gene, CDR1 is MNHEY and CDR2 is SVGAGI. Trimming removed 5 bases at V and 7 bases at J, with 18 bases between. Here the CDR3 reads CASSPLGSAREQYF. DNA of the CDR3: TGTGCCAGCAGTCCCCTCGGGTCCGCGAGGGAGCAGTACTTC.

CDR3 DNA sequence: TGTGCCAGCACTGGGGGCTTCTATGGCTACACCTTC. Protein product: CASTGGFYGYTF. This sequence joins TRBV6-6 and TRBJ1-2; tentative D call: TRBD1 (6 bases). V was cut by 7 bases and J by 4 bases, with 10 bases left in between. There are 12 residues in the CDR3. Per germline, CDR1 MNHNY and CDR2 SVGAGI (reference sequence).

This sequence joins TRBV7-2 and TRBJ2-7; 7 bases align to TRBD1. The trim removed 6 bases at V and 2 bases at J, leaving 13 bases unmatched. Germline CDR1 SGHTA, CDR2 FQGNSA. This CDR3 has 16 residues. In nucleotides, the CDR3 is TGTGCCAGCAGGTCACAGAGGACAGGCCCACCCTACGAGCAGTACTTC. Its translation is CASRSQRTGPPYEQYF.